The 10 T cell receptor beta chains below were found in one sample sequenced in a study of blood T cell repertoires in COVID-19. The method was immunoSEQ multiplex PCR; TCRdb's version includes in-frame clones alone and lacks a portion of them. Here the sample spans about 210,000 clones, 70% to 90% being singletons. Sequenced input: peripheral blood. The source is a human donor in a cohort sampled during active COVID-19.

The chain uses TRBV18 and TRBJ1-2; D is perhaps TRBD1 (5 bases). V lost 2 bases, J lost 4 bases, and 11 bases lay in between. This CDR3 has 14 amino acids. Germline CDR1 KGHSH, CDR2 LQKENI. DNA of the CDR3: TGTGCCAGCTCACCATCTCGACAGTTCTATGGCTACACCTTC. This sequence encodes CASSPSRQFYGYTF.

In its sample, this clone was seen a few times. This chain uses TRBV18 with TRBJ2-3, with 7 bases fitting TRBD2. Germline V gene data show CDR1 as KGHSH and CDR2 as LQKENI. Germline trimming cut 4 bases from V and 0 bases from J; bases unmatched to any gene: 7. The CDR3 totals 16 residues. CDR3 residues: CASSQVLAESTDTQYF. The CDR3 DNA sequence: TGTGCCAGCTCACAAGTCCTAGCGGAAAGCACAGATACGCAGTATTTT.

The CDR3 coding sequence is TGTGCCAGCAGTTTATTCCCTAGCGGACTAGCCAAAAACATTCAGTACTTC. Its protein is CASSLFPSGLAKNIQYF. J is TRBJ2-4 and V is TRBV28; TRBD2 aligns across 7 bases. The V segment lost 1 base and the J segment 0 bases; nucleotides outside the gene matches: 6. This CDR3 is built from 17 residues. Germline values: CDR1 MDHEN, CDR2 SYDVKM.

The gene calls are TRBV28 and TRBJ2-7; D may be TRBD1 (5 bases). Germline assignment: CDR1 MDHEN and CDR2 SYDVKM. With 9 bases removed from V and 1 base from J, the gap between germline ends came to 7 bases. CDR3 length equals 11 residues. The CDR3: CASTGSYEQYF. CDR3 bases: TGTGCCAGTACAGGATCCTACGAGCAGTACTTC.

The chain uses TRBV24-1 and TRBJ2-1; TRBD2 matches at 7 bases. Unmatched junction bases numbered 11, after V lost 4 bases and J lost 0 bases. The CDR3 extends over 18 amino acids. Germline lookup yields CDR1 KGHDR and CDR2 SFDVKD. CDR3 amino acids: CATSDRDASGSSYNEQFF. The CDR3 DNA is TGTGCCACCAGTGACCGAGATGCTAGCGGAAGCTCCTACAATGAGCAGTTCTTC.

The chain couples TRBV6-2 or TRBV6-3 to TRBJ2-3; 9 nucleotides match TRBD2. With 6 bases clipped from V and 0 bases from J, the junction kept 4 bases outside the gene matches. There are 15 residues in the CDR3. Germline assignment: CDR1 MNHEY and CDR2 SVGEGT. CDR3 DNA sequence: TGTGCCAGCAGCCGTCTAGCGGGGAGCACAGATACGCAGTATTTT. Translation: CASSRLAGSTDTQYF.

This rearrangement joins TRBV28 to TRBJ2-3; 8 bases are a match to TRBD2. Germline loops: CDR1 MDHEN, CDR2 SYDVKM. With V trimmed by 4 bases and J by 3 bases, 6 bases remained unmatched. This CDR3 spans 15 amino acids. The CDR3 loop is CASSSPGGETDTQYF. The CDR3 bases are TGTGCCAGCAGTTCGCCGGGAGGGGAGACAGATACGCAGTATTTT.

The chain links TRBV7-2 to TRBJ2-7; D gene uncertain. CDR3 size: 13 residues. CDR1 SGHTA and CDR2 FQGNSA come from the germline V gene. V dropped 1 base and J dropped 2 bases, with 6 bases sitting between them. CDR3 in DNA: TGTGCCAGCAGCTTAGTCCTAGCCTACGAGCAGTACTTC. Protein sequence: CASSLVLAYEQYF.

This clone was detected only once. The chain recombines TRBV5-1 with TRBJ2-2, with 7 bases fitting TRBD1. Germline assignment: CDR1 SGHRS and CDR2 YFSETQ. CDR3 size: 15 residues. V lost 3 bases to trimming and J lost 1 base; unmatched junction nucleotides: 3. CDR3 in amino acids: CASSSDRENTGELFF. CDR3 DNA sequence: TGCGCCAGCAGCTCTGACAGGGAGAACACCGGGGAGCTGTTTTTT.

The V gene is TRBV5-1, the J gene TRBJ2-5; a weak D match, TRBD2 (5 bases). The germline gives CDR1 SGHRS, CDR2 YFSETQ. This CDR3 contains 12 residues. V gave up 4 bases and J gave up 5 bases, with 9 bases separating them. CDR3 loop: CASSRTGETQYF. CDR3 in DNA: TGCGCCAGCAGCCGGACTGGCGAGACCCAGTACTTC.